Below are 14 T cell receptor beta chains sequenced from a single sample in a study of metastatic and nonmetastatic thyroid tumors. TCRdb reanalyzed the PCR reads with MiXCR. The table has approximately 20,000 clones, 9% to 15% seen once. All patients reached thyroid surgery having received no treatment beforehand. The sequenced material came from blood. The receptors originated from a male donor with papillary thyroid cancer or a benign thyroid nodule (not recorded which). Some clones in this sample may be carry-over from other donors' samples.

In this sample, this clone is medium-sized. The chain joins TRBV19 to TRBJ2-7; D might be TRBD1 or TRBD2, each matching 5 bases. Trimming cost V 5 bases and J 3 bases, with 11 bases left between them. The germline CDR1 and CDR2 sequences are LNHDA and SQIVND (reference sequence). This CDR3 comprises 13 residues. DNA for the CDR3: TGTGCCAGTAGTGAGGGGCAGAGCTACGAGCAGTACTTC. As protein: CASSEGQSYEQYF.

Concerning this clone: This may arise from a read error, as a much more abundant clone is one base away. The chain joins TRBV10-1 to TRBJ2-1, with D possibly called TRBD1 or TRBD2 (5 bases each). This CDR3 contains 12 residues. Trimming took 4 bases from V and 10 from J, leaving 11 bases between them. Germline values: CDR1 WNHNN, CDR2 SYGVQD (reference sequence). CDR3 nucleotide sequence: TGCGCCAGCAGTGTGGGGACGCAGGAGCAGTTCTTC. This translates into CASSVGTQEQFF.

The sample holds many counts of this clone. The V gene is TRBV28, the J gene TRBJ1-3, with TRBD1 identical over 9 bases. The junction had 11 bases not matched to a gene; V was cut back by 5 bases and J by 0 bases. Germline CDR1 and CDR2: MDHEN and SYDVKM. This CDR3 has 18 amino acids. CDR3 protein: CASSILLGTGNSGNTIYF. In DNA, the CDR3 is TGTGCCAGCAGTATACTACTCGGGACAGGGAACTCTGGAAACACCATATATTTT.

The chain is built from TRBV30 and TRBJ2-7; the match to TRBD2 covers 14 bases. CDR1 is GTSNPN, CDR2 SVGIG, per germline (reference sequence). With 4 bases clipped from V and 0 bases from J, the junction kept 5 bases outside the gene matches. The CDR3 totals 16 residues. CDR3 residues: CAWMGLAGVSSYEQYF. The DNA of the CDR3 is TGTGCCTGGATGGGACTAGCGGGAGTTTCCTCCTACGAGCAGTACTTC.

This clone has ten or more counts. Just one base apart from a much larger clone, this may be a read error. Other DNA sequences in the same sample also yield this CDR3. The V call is TRBV28, the J call TRBJ1-5, with 10 bases lining up with TRBD1. The CDR3 loop spans 15 amino acids. CDR1 and CDR2 from the germline V gene are MDHEN and SYDVKM. V shed 5 bases and J 7 bases; nucleotides not matched to a gene: 8. This CDR3 reads CASSAGTGVGQPQHF. DNA of the CDR3: TGTGCCAGCAGTGCCGGGACAGGGGTGGGGCAGCCCCAGCATTTT. The full variable domain, rest sourced from reference TRBV28 and TRBJ1-5, is DVKVTQSSRYLVKRTGEKVFLECVQDMDHENMFWYRQDPGLGLRLIYFSYDVKMKEKGDIPEGYSVSREKKERFSLILESASTNQTSMYLCASSAGTGVGQPQHFGDGTRLSIL.

The sample holds many counts of this clone. The V and J genes are TRBV12-3 or TRBV12-4 and TRBJ1-1, with TRBD1 matching 7 bases. The V gene end was trimmed by 1 base and the J gene end by 4 bases; junction bases not matched to a gene: 12. The CDR3 length is 17 residues. CDR3: CASSLELRQGGGTEAFF. The CDR3 DNA reads TGTGCCAGCAGTTTAGAGCTAAGACAGGGAGGGGGCACTGAAGCTTTCTTT.

The rearrangement links TRBV6-1 to TRBJ2-7; unclear D gene. V gave up 4 bases and J gave up 0 bases, with 10 bases separating them. The CDR3 totals 14 residues. Germline loops: CDR1 MNHNS, CDR2 SASEGT. CDR3 DNA sequence: TGTGCCAGCAGTGGATCGCTGAGCTCCTACGAGCAGTACTTC. Encoded protein: CASSGSLSSYEQYF.

This clone ranks as medium-sized (0.01 to 0.1%). The chain recombines TRBV19 with TRBJ2-6; no firm D call. Germline V gene data show CDR1 as LNHDA and CDR2 as SQIVND (reference sequence). V was shortened by 2 bases and J by 7 bases, with 9 bases between the two germline ends. CDR3 length: 14 amino acids. The CDR3 DNA follows: TGTGCCAGTAGTATAAGCCGGGTTGCCAACGTCCTGACTTTC. It codes for CASSISRVANVLTF.

Many counts were recorded for this clone. V gene TRBV3-1 combines with J gene TRBJ2-7, with D hard to call. The germline V gene encodes CDR1 LGHDT and CDR2 YNNKEL (reference sequence). V was clipped by 4 bases and J by 6 bases, with 13 bases between them. The CDR3 is 13 amino acids. The DNA of the CDR3 is TGTGCCAGCAGCCTCATAAGTGAAGGCGAGCAGTACTTC. Translation: CASSLISEGEQYF.

Within the sample, this clone is medium-sized. The V call is TRBV6-2 or TRBV6-3, the J call TRBJ2-1, with D possibly TRBD2 on 6 matching bases. CDR1 is MNHEY, CDR2 SVGEGT, per germline. V was trimmed by 7 bases and J by 5 bases, leaving 24 bases between them. This CDR3 spans 17 amino acids. CDR3 protein: CASNGGWRALPNNEQFF. For the CDR3, the DNA is TGTGCCAGCAATGGAGGGTGGCGGGCGCTTCCCAACAATGAGCAGTTCTTC.

V is TRBV7-9 and J is TRBJ2-2; D is unresolved. The germline V gene encodes CDR1 SEHNR and CDR2 FQNEAQ (reference sequence). The CDR3 contains 13 residues. Trimming pared 5 bases from V and 6 bases from J, leaving 10 bases between. Here the CDR3 reads CASSPVWAGELFF. In DNA form, the CDR3 reads TGTGCCAGCAGCCCGGTTTGGGCCGGGGAGCTGTTTTTT.

This clone occurred many times. V gene TRBV5-1 combines with J gene TRBJ2-2; D unclear. Trimming pared 4 bases from V and 6 bases from J, leaving 10 bases between. CDR1 and CDR2 from the germline V gene are SGHRS and YFSETQ. The length of the CDR3 is 13 residues. The CDR3 reads CASSPLTSGELFF. In DNA form, the CDR3 reads TGCGCCAGCAGCCCACTTACGTCCGGGGAGCTGTTTTTT.

The chain is built from TRBV7-9 and TRBJ2-7; 8 bases are shared with TRBD1. This CDR3 spans 14 amino acids. Unmatched junction bases numbered 11, after V lost 8 bases and J lost 5 bases. The germline V gene has CDR1 SEHNR and CDR2 FQNEAQ (reference sequence). The CDR3 DNA reads as TGTGCCAGCGGCCAATACGACAGGGGAGACGAGCAGTACTTC. It codes for CASGQYDRGDEQYF.

This clone appeared many times. The chain carries TRBV20-1 and TRBJ2-5; D is possibly TRBD1 (5 bases). Germline-derived CDR1 and CDR2 are DFQATT and SNEGSKA (reference sequence). This CDR3 has 11 amino acids. V was pared by 5 bases and J by 9 bases, with 13 bases between. CDR3 in DNA: TGCAGTGCTCCGAGGCTAGGGGCCCAGTACTTC. It codes for CSAPRLGAQYF.